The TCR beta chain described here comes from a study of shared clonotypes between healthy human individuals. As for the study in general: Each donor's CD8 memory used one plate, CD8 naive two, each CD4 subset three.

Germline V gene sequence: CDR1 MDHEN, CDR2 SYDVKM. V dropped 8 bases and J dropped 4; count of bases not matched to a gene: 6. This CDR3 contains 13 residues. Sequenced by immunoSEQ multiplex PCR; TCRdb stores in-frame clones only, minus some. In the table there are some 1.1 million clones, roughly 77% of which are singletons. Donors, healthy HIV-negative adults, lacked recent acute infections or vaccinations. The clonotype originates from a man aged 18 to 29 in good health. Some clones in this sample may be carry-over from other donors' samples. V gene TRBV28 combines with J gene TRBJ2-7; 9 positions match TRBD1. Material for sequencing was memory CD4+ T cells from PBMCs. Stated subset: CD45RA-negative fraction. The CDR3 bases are TGTGCCAGCGGACTGACAGGGGGATACGAGCAGTACTTC. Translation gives CASGLTGGYEQYF.